Each of the 17 T cell receptor beta chains below was sequenced from the same sample in a study of T cell clonotyping in hematopoietic cell transplantation. Clones were read by immunoSEQ multiplex PCR, and TCRdb kept only the in-frame ones, dropping some. The top ten clones hold roughly 5% of a sample with several thousand clones, about 83% of them seen once. This material consisted of peripheral blood mononuclear cells, taken 100 days after allogeneic stem cell transplant. The origin of the receptors is a female patient in her 40s who had an allogeneic stem cell transplant from a related donor, so the T cells may come from the graft donor. Some clones in this sample may be carry-over from other donors' samples.

In nucleotides, the CDR3 is TGTGCCAGCAGTGTGGGGGGTGGAGGAGAAGAGAGTCAGTACTTC. Translated, it gives CASSVGGGGEESQYF. The chain is built from TRBV25-1 and TRBJ2-5, with a weak D call TRBD2 (6 bases). The V and J ends lost 4 bases and 11 bases respectively, with 23 bases between them. From germline, CDR1 is MGHDK and CDR2 SYGVNS. The CDR3 runs 15 residues.

CDR3 nucleotides: TGTGCCTGGACTCACCCACGTGGGGGATGGAGACCGGCTTTCTTT. Its translation is CAWTHPRGGWRPAFF. The V call is TRBV30, the J call TRBJ1-1; D is possibly TRBD1 (5 bases). Germline-derived CDR1 and CDR2 are GTSNPN and SVGIG (reference sequence). V lost 4 bases, J lost 11 bases, and 26 bases lay in between. The CDR3 is 15 amino acids.

This clone was counted a single time. The V gene is TRBV11-1, the J gene TRBJ2-7; D is uncertain. The CDR3 covers 14 residues. The germline V gene has CDR1 SGHAT and CDR2 FQDESV (reference sequence). The V end was cut by 6 bases, the J end by 3 bases, with 15 bases between. CDR3 sequence (DNA): TGTGCCAGCAGTAAGGACCTAACCGTCTACGAGCAGTACTTC. Residues: CASSKDLTVYEQYF.

The sample holds a few counts of this clone. The genes are TRBV6-5 and TRBJ1-2; D call uncertain. Germline assignment: CDR1 MNHEY and CDR2 SVGAGI. This CDR3 is built from 13 residues. V was clipped by 4 bases and J by 2 bases, with 8 bases between them. The CDR3 nucleotides read TGTGCCAGCAGTTTCAGGCGGAACTATGGCTACACCTTC. Amino acid sequence: CASSFRRNYGYTF.

This clone occurred once. The chain couples TRBV19 to TRBJ1-2; D uncertain. The length of the CDR3 is 15 residues. Germline-derived CDR1 and CDR2 are LNHDA and SQIVND (reference sequence). V lost 4 bases and J lost 3, with 15 bases in between. CDR3 loop: CASSSYGLGDYGYTF. The CDR3 coding sequence is TGTGCCAGTAGTAGCTACGGGCTTGGGGACTATGGCTACACCTTC.

The J gene is TRBJ1-1, the V gene TRBV2; D remains ambiguous. The CDR3 runs to 12 residues. With 6 bases removed from V and 5 bases from J, the gap between germline ends came to 10 bases. CDR1 and CDR2 from the germline V gene are SNHLY and FYNNEI. CDR3 bases: TGTGCCAGCAGGCTCATGGGGACTGAAGCTTTCTTT. This encodes CASRLMGTEAFF.

The rearrangement uses TRBV4-1 and TRBJ2-3; 11 bases align to TRBD2. The V gene end was trimmed by 1 base and the J gene end by 4 bases; junction bases not matched to a gene: 7. Germline CDR1 MGHRA, CDR2 YSYEKL. The CDR3 contains 17 residues. In DNA form, the CDR3 reads TGCGCCAGCAGCCAAGGCCTACTAGCGGGAGTCGCAGATACGCAGTATTTT. This gives the protein CASSQGLLAGVADTQYF.

V gene TRBV4-3 combines with J gene TRBJ2-7; 8 nucleotides match TRBD1. This CDR3 comprises 14 residues. The trim removed 3 bases at V and 4 bases at J, leaving 5 bases unmatched. CDR1 and CDR2 (germline): LGHNA, YSLEER. For the CDR3, the DNA is TGCGCCAGCAGCCACCTGCAGGGGGCTTACGAGCAGTACTTC. Its translation is CASSHLQGAYEQYF.

This chain joins TRBV5-4 and TRBJ1-2; weak D call: TRBD1 (5 bases). This CDR3 has 13 residues. V lost 4 bases and J lost 4, with 11 bases in between. Germline loops: CDR1 SGHNT, CDR2 YYREEE (reference sequence). The CDR3 here is CASSPGQSYGYTF. The CDR3 bases are TGTGCCAGCAGCCCAGGACAATCCTATGGCTACACCTTC. Combining the CDR3 with reference TRBV5-4 and TRBJ1-2 gives the whole variable domain ETGVTQSPTHLIKTRGQQVTLRCSSQSGHNTVSWYQQALGQGPQFIFQYYREEENGRGNFPPRFSGLQFPNYSSELNVNALELDDSALYLCASSPGQSYGYTFGSGTRLTVV.

The V call is TRBV10-1, the J call TRBJ2-3; 12 nucleotides match TRBD2. Germline trimming cut 7 bases from V and 5 bases from J; bases unmatched to any gene: 1. The CDR3 runs 13 residues. CDR1 and CDR2 (germline): WNHNN, SYGVQD (reference sequence). CDR3 sequence (DNA): TGCGCCAGCACGGGACTAGCGGGAGATACGCAGTATTTT. Amino acids: CASTGLAGDTQYF.

The CDR3 nucleotides read TGTGCCAGCGCTTTAAAGGCAGTTTACAATGAGCAGTTCTTC. It is translated as CASALKAVYNEQFF. The rearrangement uses TRBV27 and TRBJ2-1, with D uncertain. V lost 8 bases, J lost 4 bases, and 15 bases lay in between. Germline loops: CDR1 MNHEY, CDR2 SMNVEV (reference sequence). CDR3 size: 14 residues.

This sequence joins TRBV7-3 and TRBJ2-1, with D perhaps TRBD2 (5 bases). V lost 2 bases, J lost 8 bases, and 13 bases lay in between. There are 14 residues in the CDR3. Germline assignment: CDR1 SGHTA and CDR2 FQGTGA. This chain's CDR3 is CASSLLGAEYEQFF. In DNA, the CDR3 is TGTGCCAGCAGCTTATTGGGAGCTGAATATGAGCAGTTCTTC.

This clone was counted a single time. The genes are TRBV28 and TRBJ2-7; 7 bases line up with TRBD1. CDR1 MDHEN and CDR2 SYDVKM come from the germline V gene. V shed 10 bases and J 1 base; nucleotides not matched to a gene: 4. This CDR3 region has 12 residues. CDR3 coding DNA: TGTGCCATTCGGGACAGATCCTACGAGCAGTACTTC. Protein sequence: CAIRDRSYEQYF.

The rearrangement uses TRBV19 and TRBJ1-2, with D uncertain. CDR1 and CDR2 from the germline V gene are LNHDA and SQIVND (reference sequence). V dropped 5 bases and J dropped 8 bases, with 12 bases sitting between them. This CDR3 has 12 amino acids. The CDR3 coding sequence is TGTGCCAGTAGTCTGGAGTTTACCGGCTACACCTTC. Residues: CASSLEFTGYTF.

Comments on this clone: Other DNA sequences in the same sample also yield this CDR3. V usage is TRBV7-2 and J usage is TRBJ2-3, with 8 bases that match TRBD2. V lost 3 bases, J lost 4 bases, and 3 bases stayed unmatched. Germline V gene sequence: CDR1 SGHTA, CDR2 FQGNSA. The CDR3 consists of 14 residues. The CDR3 region is CASSLLAGPDTQYF. The CDR3 DNA follows: TGTGCCAGCAGCTTGCTAGCGGGCCCAGATACGCAGTATTTT.

The rearrangement uses TRBV6-6 and TRBJ2-2, with TRBD2 matching 9 bases. The V gene's germline CDR1 is MNHNY and CDR2 SVGAGI (reference sequence). V lost 10 bases and J lost 5; bases outside the gene matches: 8. This CDR3 comprises 14 residues. The CDR3 region is CATPAGGVTGELFF. DNA for the CDR3: TGTGCCACCCCAGCGGGAGGAGTAACCGGGGAGCTGTTTTTT.

This chain links TRBV6-6 with TRBJ2-1, with D perhaps TRBD1 or TRBD2 (5 bases each). The CDR3 spans 12 residues. V was clipped by 8 bases and J by 3 bases, with 8 bases between them. Germline values: CDR1 MNHNY, CDR2 SVGAGI (reference sequence). The CDR3 DNA reads TGTGCCAGCGGGGGAAACTACAATGAGCAGTTCTTC. Translated: CASGGNYNEQFF.